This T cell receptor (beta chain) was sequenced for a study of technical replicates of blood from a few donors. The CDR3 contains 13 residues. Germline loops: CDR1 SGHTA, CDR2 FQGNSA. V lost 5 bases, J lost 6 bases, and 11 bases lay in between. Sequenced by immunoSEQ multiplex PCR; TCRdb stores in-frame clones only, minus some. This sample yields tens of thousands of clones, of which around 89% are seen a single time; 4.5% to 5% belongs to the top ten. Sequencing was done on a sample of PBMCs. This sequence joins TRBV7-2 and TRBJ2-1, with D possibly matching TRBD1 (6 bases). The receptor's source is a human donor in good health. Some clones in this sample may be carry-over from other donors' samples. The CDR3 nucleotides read TGTGCCAGCAGCGTCCAGGGGACCAATGAGCAGTTCTTC. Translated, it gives CASSVQGTNEQFF.